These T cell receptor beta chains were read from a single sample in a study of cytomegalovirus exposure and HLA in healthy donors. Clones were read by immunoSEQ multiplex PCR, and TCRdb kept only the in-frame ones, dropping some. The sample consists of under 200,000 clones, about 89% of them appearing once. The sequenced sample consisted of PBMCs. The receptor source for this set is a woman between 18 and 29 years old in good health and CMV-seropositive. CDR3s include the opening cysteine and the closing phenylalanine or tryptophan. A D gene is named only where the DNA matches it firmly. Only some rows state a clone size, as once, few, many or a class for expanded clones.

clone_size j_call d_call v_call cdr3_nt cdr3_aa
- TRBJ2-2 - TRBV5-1 TGCGCCAGCAGCTTGCGGACAGCCTCGAACACCGGGGAGCTGTTTTTT CASSLRTASNTGELFF
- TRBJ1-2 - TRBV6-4 TGTGCCAGCAGTGACAACACAAACTATGGCTACACCTTC CASSDNTNYGYTF
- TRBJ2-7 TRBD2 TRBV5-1 TGCGCCAGCAGCTTGGTAGCGGGCTTCTCCTACGAGCAGTACTTC CASSLVAGFSYEQYF
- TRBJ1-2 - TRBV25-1 TGTGCCAGCAGTCGGGGGGTACCAGGTGGCTACACCTTC CASSRGVPGGYTF
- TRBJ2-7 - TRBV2 TGTGCCAGCAGGAGGGGGGGGCGCGGGTACGAGCAGTACTTC CASRRGGRGYEQYF
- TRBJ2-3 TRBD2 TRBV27 TGTGCCAGCAGTCCTCCGCGGGGTAGCGGGAGAAACGGAGATACGCAGTATTTT CASSPPRGSGRNGDTQYF
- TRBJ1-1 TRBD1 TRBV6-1 TGTGCCAGCAGTGTGAGTGGGGGTCTCAGGGGGCGCACTGAAGCTTTCTTT CASSVSGGLRGRTEAFF
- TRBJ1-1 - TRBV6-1 TGTGCCAGCAGCCCCAAAACTGAAGCTTTCTTT CASSPKTEAFF
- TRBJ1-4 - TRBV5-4 TGTGCCAGCAGCGCCGATCCTGGGGGGTATGAAAAACTGTTTTTT CASSADPGGYEKLFF
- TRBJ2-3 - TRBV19 TGTGCCAGTAGTCCTATATGGGCAAAAGATACGCAGTATTTT CASSPIWAKDTQYF
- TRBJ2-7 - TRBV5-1 TGCGCCAGCAGTCTCGACAGGAGGTTAGAGCAGTACTTC CASSLDRRLEQYF
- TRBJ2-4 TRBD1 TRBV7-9 TGTGCCAGCAGCTTAGCGCGGATGACAGGGGGGCTTGTTGACATTCAGTACTTC CASSLARMTGGLVDIQYF
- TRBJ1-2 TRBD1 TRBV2 TGTGCCAGCAAGGGGGCGGAACATGGCTACACCTTC CASKGAEHGYTF
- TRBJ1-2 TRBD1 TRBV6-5 TGTGCCAGCAGTTACCTGGGACAGCCTAACAACTACGGCTACACCTTC CASSYLGQPNNYGYTF
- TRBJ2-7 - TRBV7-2 TGTGCCAGCAGGCCTGGACAACGCTACGAGCAGTACTTC CASRPGQRYEQYF
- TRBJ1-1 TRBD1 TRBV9 TGTGCCAGCAGCGTAGGGACAGGGCTGAACACTGAAGCTTTCTTT CASSVGTGLNTEAFF
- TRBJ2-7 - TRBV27 TGTGCCAGCAGATCTCGAACAGTCTACGAGCAGTACTTC CASRSRTVYEQYF
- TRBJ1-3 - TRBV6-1 TGTGCCAGCAGTATTCAGGCCGCCGGAAACACCATATATTTT CASSIQAAGNTIYF
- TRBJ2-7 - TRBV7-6 TGTGCCAGCAGCTTAGTCGGGGGACAGCCTAAGATCTACGAGCAGTACTTC CASSLVGGQPKIYEQYF
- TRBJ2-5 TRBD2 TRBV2 TGTGCCAGCAGAGTCGATAGCGGGGGTGGAGAGACCCAGTACTTC CASRVDSGGGETQYF
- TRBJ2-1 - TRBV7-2 TGTGCCAGCATAGGAGAACCAGGGTCAGGGAATGAGCAGTTCTTC CASIGEPGSGNEQFF
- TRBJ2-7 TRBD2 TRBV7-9 TGTGCCAGCAGCATTAGCGGGGTGGTAGGCGAGCAGTACTTC CASSISGVVGEQYF
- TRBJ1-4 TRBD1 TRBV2 TGTGCCAGCAGCGCCTTGGGACAGATTAATGAAAAACTGTTTTTT CASSALGQINEKLFF
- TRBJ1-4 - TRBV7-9 TGTGCCATACAGAGACCTAATAATGAAAAACTGTTTTTT CAIQRPNNEKLFF
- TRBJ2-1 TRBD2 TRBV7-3 TGTGCCAGCAGCTCGGGCGGGAGGGCCTCCTACAATGAGCAGTTCTTC CASSSGGRASYNEQFF
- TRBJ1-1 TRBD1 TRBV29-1 TGCAGCGTTGAAACCACAGGGGGCGGCTTCACTGAAGCTTTCTTT CSVETTGGGFTEAFF
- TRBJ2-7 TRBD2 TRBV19 TGTGCCAGTAGTATCCAACTAGCGGGGGGCGGTGAGCAGTACTTC CASSIQLAGGGEQYF
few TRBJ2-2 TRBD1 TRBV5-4 TGTGCCAGCAGCATTCCCACAGGGGTAAGAGGCACCGGGGAGCTGTTTTTT CASSIPTGVRGTGELFF
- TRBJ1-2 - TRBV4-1 TGCGCCAGCAGCCAAGTGCCCAGAACTAACTATGGCTACACCTTC CASSQVPRTNYGYTF
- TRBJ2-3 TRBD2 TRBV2 TGTGCCAGCAATCGACTAGCGGGAGGGCCAGATACGCAGTATTTT CASNRLAGGPDTQYF
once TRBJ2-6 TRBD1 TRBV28 TGTGCCAGCAGTTTACTGGGACAGGGAGCCTCTGGGGCCAACGTCCTGACTTTC CASSLLGQGASGANVLTF
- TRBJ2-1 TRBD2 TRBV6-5 TGTGCCAGCAGTTACTCGCTAGCGGAGACCTACAATGAGCAGTTCTTC CASSYSLAETYNEQFF
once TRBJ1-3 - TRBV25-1 TGTGCCAGCAGTGAGAGCGCTGGAAACACCATATATTTT CASSESAGNTIYF
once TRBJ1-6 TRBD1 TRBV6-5 TGTGCCAGCAGTTACAGTCGGGACAGGGGTAATTCACCCCTCCACTTT CASSYSRDRGNSPLHF